The 27 T cell receptor beta chains below were found in one sample sequenced in a study of blood T cell repertoires in COVID-19. The protocol was immunoSEQ multiplex PCR, while the TCRdb copy is restricted to in-frame clones and leaves out a portion. The sample yields about 35,000 clones, approximately 80% seen once. The sample taken for sequencing was peripheral blood. The receptors come from a woman in her 70s with acute or convalescent COVID-19.

The chain carries TRBV10-2 and TRBJ2-7, with TRBD2 matching over 10 bases. Germline-derived CDR1 and CDR2 are WSHSY and SAAADI. This CDR3 has 13 amino acids. V gave up 8 bases and J gave up 4 bases; unmatched junction bases: 5. The CDR3 DNA reads as TGCGCCAGCGGGAGCGGGAGGGAATACGAGCAGTACTTC. The encoded protein is CASGSGREYEQYF.

The chain has TRBV6-5 and TRBJ2-7, with unresolved D. CDR1 is MNHEY and CDR2 is SVGAGI in the germline V gene. This CDR3 spans 15 amino acids. With 5 bases removed from V and 0 bases from J, the gap between germline ends came to 14 bases. The DNA for the CDR3 is TGTGCCAGCAGTCTAGATCTCGTAAGCTCCTACGAGCAGTACTTC. Translating it yields CASSLDLVSSYEQYF.

The chain recombines TRBV5-1 with TRBJ2-5; D possibly corresponds to TRBD2 (7 bases). The CDR3 loop spans 14 amino acids. V shed 6 bases and J shed 4 bases, with 16 bases lying between them. Germline-derived CDR1 and CDR2 are SGHRS and YFSETQ. The CDR3 sequence is CASTLWGGLETQYF. The DNA of the CDR3 is TGCGCCAGCACGCTGTGGGGGGGCCTAGAGACCCAGTACTTC.

The chain is built from TRBV20-1 and TRBJ2-7; 7 bases map to TRBD1. This CDR3 has 12 residues. V lost 3 bases, J lost 6 bases, and 5 bases stayed unmatched. CDR1 and CDR2 (germline): DFQATT, SNEGSKA (reference sequence). The CDR3 is CSASKQGIEQYF. Here the CDR3 DNA reads TGCAGTGCTAGTAAACAGGGGATCGAGCAGTACTTC.

Only a few counts were recorded for this clone. V is TRBV28 and J is TRBJ2-2, with a weak D call TRBD1 (5 bases). The CDR3 length is 14 residues. Germline V gives CDR1 MDHEN, CDR2 SYDVKM. Between the trimmed V and J ends, which lost 8 bases and 1 base, there was a span of 11 bases. CDR3 sequence reads: CASAGYLNTGELFF. The CDR3 region has the DNA TGTGCCAGCGCAGGGTATTTGAACACCGGGGAGCTGTTTTTT.

This clone was detected ten times or more. The chain's CDR3 is CASSRGLAGGRSSYEQYF. The CDR3 DNA is TGTGCCAGTAGTAGGGGACTAGCGGGAGGCCGCAGCTCCTACGAGCAGTACTTC. The rearrangement uses TRBV19 and TRBJ2-7, with TRBD2 identical over 15 bases. The CDR3 has 18 residues. J lost 0 bases, V lost 4 bases, and 7 bases had no gene match. Germline CDR1 LNHDA, CDR2 SQIVND (reference sequence).

V is TRBV10-2 and J is TRBJ2-3; 7 bases fit TRBD2. The CDR3 runs 13 residues. Per the germline V gene, CDR1 is WSHSY and CDR2 is SAAADI. V lost 7 bases, J lost 3 bases, and 4 bases stayed unmatched. The CDR3 DNA is TGCGCCAGCATGACGGGAGGTACAGATACGCAGTATTTT. It yields the protein CASMTGGTDTQYF.

This sequence joins TRBV11-1 and TRBJ1-3; perhaps TRBD1 as D (5 bases). CDR3 size: 15 residues. Germline V gene sequence: CDR1 SGHAT, CDR2 FQDESV (reference sequence). V lost 4 bases and J 0 bases, leaving 10 bases between the germline ends. CDR3 sequence reads: CASSYGTSSGNTIYF. Here the CDR3 DNA reads TGTGCCAGCAGCTACGGGACTTCCTCTGGAAACACCATATATTTT.

The V gene is TRBV6-6, the J gene TRBJ2-1, with 7 bases identical to TRBD2. Per germline, CDR1 MNHNY and CDR2 SVGAGI (reference sequence). Unmatched junction bases numbered 1, after V lost 0 bases and J lost 8 bases. The CDR3 length is 13 residues. As DNA, the CDR3 is TGTGCCAGCAGTTACTCCCTAGCGGATGAGCAGTTCTTC. Amino acids: CASSYSLADEQFF.

The chain has TRBV6-6 and TRBJ1-2; TRBD1 aligns across 11 bases. Germline CDR1 is MNHNY and CDR2 is SVGAGI (reference sequence). The CDR3 runs to 15 residues. With V trimmed by 7 bases and J by 5 bases, 9 bases remained unmatched. CDR3 sequence (DNA): TGTGCCAGCAAACTAGGACAGGGGGCAGGGTATGGCTACACCTTC. Translating it yields CASKLGQGAGYGYTF.

V usage is TRBV7-8 and J usage is TRBJ2-7; 9 nucleotides line up with TRBD1. CDR1 and CDR2 (germline): SGHVS, FQNEAQ. The CDR3 runs 13 residues. Trimming removed 5 bases from V and 6 bases from J; junction bases left unmatched: 5. This chain's CDR3 is CASSRDRVAEQYF. The CDR3 DNA reads TGTGCCAGCAGCCGGGACAGGGTGGCCGAGCAGTACTTC.

This rearrangement joins TRBV7-9 to TRBJ2-7; 9 nucleotides agree with TRBD2. The V and J ends lost 0 bases and 3 bases, in that order; junction bases with no gene match: 9. Germline V gives CDR1 SEHNR, CDR2 FQNEAQ (reference sequence). The CDR3 totals 17 residues. CDR3 residues: CASSLASSGGQFYEQYF. The CDR3 bases are TGTGCCAGCAGCTTAGCCTCAAGCGGGGGGCAATTCTACGAGCAGTACTTC.

Only a few counts were recorded for this clone. The chain employs TRBV6-5 and TRBJ2-3, with D unclear. CDR3 length equals 15 residues. In germline, CDR1 is MNHEY, CDR2 SVGAGI. V lost 0 bases and J lost 2, with 9 bases in between. For the CDR3, the DNA is TGTGCCAGCAGTTACTCAAACTTTTACACAGATACGCAGTATTTT. As protein: CASSYSNFYTDTQYF.

V gene TRBV2 combines with J gene TRBJ2-7; 7 bases are shared with TRBD1. This CDR3 region has 11 residues. The ends lost 9 bases at V and 4 bases at J; junction bases unmatched: 3. CDR1 and CDR2 from the germline V gene are SNHLY and FYNNEI. The CDR3 region is CASLQGYEQYF. Written as DNA, the CDR3 is TGTGCCAGTTTACAGGGGTACGAGCAGTACTTC.

The chain joins TRBV15 to TRBJ2-6; D might be TRBD1 (6 bases). This CDR3 is built from 16 residues. Trimming stripped 0 bases from V and 3 bases from J, with 9 bases between. In germline, CDR1 is LNHNV, CDR2 YYDKDF (reference sequence). The CDR3 loop is CATSRDGGGGANVLTF. The CDR3, as DNA: TGTGCCACCAGCAGAGATGGGGGCGGTGGGGCCAACGTCCTGACTTTC.

The chain is built from TRBV7-6 and TRBJ2-2, with 9 bases aligning to TRBD2. The CDR3 sequence is 15 residues long. Trimming removed 5 bases from V and 6 bases from J; junction bases left unmatched: 7. Germline V gives CDR1 SGHVS, CDR2 FNYEAQ. In DNA form, the CDR3 reads TGTGCCAGCAGCGTTAGCGGGGGCAGGTCCGGGGAGCTGTTTTTT. Protein product: CASSVSGGRSGELFF.

The J gene is TRBJ2-6, the V gene TRBV19, with a weak D call TRBD1 (6 bases). With 1 base removed from V and 2 bases from J, the gap between germline ends came to 9 bases. Germline V gene data show CDR1 as LNHDA and CDR2 as SQIVND (reference sequence). This CDR3 region has 16 residues. In DNA, the CDR3 is TGTGCCAGTAGTATAGTACAGGGTACTGGGGCCAACGTCCTGACTTTC. Residues: CASSIVQGTGANVLTF.

This clone showed up just once. J is TRBJ1-2 and V is TRBV7-2, with a weak D call TRBD1 (5 bases). This CDR3 has 13 residues. Looked up from germline, CDR1 is SGHTA and CDR2 is FQGNSA. Trimming pared 8 bases from V and 4 bases from J, leaving 14 bases between. The CDR3 region has the DNA TGTGCCAGCGAGTTGGGGCAGCCCTATGGCTACACCTTC. Protein: CASELGQPYGYTF.

The chain combines TRBV5-6 with TRBJ1-2; no definite D call. The length of the CDR3 is 16 residues. Trimming stripped 4 bases from V and 3 bases from J, with 19 bases between. From germline, CDR1 is SGHDT and CDR2 YYEEEE. Written as DNA, the CDR3 is TGTGCCAGCAGCCTCCGGGGAGTACTATCTGACTATGGCTACACCTTC. Translating gives CASSLRGVLSDYGYTF.

About this clone itself: One end of the junction is discordant with germline, which a read error may explain. This chain uses TRBV7-8 with TRBJ1-3, with a weak D call TRBD1 (5 bases). CDR1 SGHVS and CDR2 FQNEAQ come from the germline V gene. This CDR3 has 15 amino acids. The CDR3 spells CASSLMGFQEDSPEF. For the CDR3, the DNA is TGTGCCAGCAGCTTAATGGGGTTCCAGGAAGACAGTCCCGAATTT.

The chain couples TRBV5-4 to TRBJ2-2; D possibly corresponds to TRBD2 (5 bases). V was cut by 1 base and J by 5 bases, with 12 bases left in between. The CDR3 has 15 amino acids. CDR1 SGHNT and CDR2 YYREEE come from the germline V gene (reference sequence). The CDR3 DNA follows: TGTGCCAGCAGCTTGTCGGGGAGCTTTACCGGGGAGCTGTTTTTT. It codes for CASSLSGSFTGELFF.

The chain couples TRBV29-1 to TRBJ1-4; D is uncertain. Per the germline V gene, CDR1 is SQVTM and CDR2 is ANQGSEA. Trimming pared 6 bases from V and 8 bases from J, leaving 10 bases between. This CDR3 has 11 amino acids. CDR3: CSVGEVEKLFF. DNA for the CDR3: TGCAGCGTGGGAGAAGTCGAAAAACTGTTTTTT.

The V call is TRBV27, the J call TRBJ2-3; perhaps TRBD1 as D (6 bases). The CDR3 length is 17 residues. The V gene's germline CDR1 is MNHEY and CDR2 SMNVEV (reference sequence). Trimming cost V 5 bases and J 2 bases, with 20 bases left between them. The CDR3 reads CASSQNMGARHTDTQYF. For the CDR3, the DNA is TGTGCCAGCAGTCAAAATATGGGGGCACGGCACACAGATACGCAGTATTTT.

This chain links TRBV21-1 with TRBJ2-1; TRBD2 is the table's D call and was not checked against the DNA. TRBV21-1 is described as a pseudogene. The CDR3 runs to 15 residues. The CDR3 loop is CASSPREGSGNEQFF. CDR3 DNA: TGTGCCAGCAGCCCCCGGGAGGGGAGCGGCAATGAGCAGTTCTTC.

The chain combines TRBV19 with TRBJ2-2; TRBD2 agrees at 8 bases. With 9 bases clipped from V and 2 bases from J, the junction kept 8 bases outside the gene matches. The CDR3 length is 15 residues. Per germline, CDR1 LNHDA and CDR2 SQIVND (reference sequence). Here the CDR3 DNA reads TGTGCCAGCACCTTACTAGCGGTTAACACCGGGGAGCTGTTTTTT. It translates to CASTLLAVNTGELFF.

This clone was found a few times. The chain joins TRBV3-1 (or the pseudogene TRBV3-2) to TRBJ2-3; D perhaps matches TRBD2 (5 bases). Germline V gene data show CDR1 as LGHDT and CDR2 as YNNKEL (reference sequence). The CDR3 is 14 amino acids. V was pared by 2 bases and J by 8 bases, with 14 bases between. CDR3 nucleotides: TGTGCCAGCAGCCAATCGCTAGCAAAGGGTACGCAGTATTTT. It is translated as CASSQSLAKGTQYF.

V is TRBV3-1 (or the pseudogene TRBV3-2) and J is TRBJ2-7, with D tentatively TRBD2 (5 bases). In germline, CDR1 is LGHDT, CDR2 YNNKEL (reference sequence). V gave up 0 bases and J gave up 5 bases, with 14 bases separating them. CDR3 size: 15 residues. The CDR3 DNA reads TGTGCCAGCAGCCAAGATCAACTAGTAGACAACGAGCAGTACTTC. Protein sequence: CASSQDQLVDNEQYF.